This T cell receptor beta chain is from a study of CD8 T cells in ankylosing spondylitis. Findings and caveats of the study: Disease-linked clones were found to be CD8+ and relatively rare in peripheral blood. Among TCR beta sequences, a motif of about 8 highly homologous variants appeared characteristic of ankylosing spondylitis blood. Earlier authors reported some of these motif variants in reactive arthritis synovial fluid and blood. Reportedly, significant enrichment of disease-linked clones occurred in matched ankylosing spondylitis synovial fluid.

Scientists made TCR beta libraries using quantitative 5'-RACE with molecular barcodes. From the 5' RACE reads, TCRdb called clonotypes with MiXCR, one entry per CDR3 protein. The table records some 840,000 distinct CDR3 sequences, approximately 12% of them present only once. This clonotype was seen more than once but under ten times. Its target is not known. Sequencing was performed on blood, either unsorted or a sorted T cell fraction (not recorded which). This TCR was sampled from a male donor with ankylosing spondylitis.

Here the CDR3 DNA reads TGCAGTGCTCTAGGACAGGGACGGTGGAATGAGCAGTTCTTC. Translating it yields CSALGQGRWNEQFF. The V gene is TRBV20-1, the J gene TRBJ2-1; TRBD1 agrees at 8 bases. The CDR3 loop spans 14 amino acids. V gave up 5 bases and J gave up 7 bases; unmatched junction bases: 10. Germline V CDR1 and CDR2: DFQATT, SNEGSKA (reference sequence).